This entry features one TCR beta chain sequence. The antigen remains unidentified. The germline gives CDR1 SQVTM, CDR2 ANQGSEA. Trimming removed 4 bases from V and 8 bases from J, with 14 bases in between. There are 12 residues in the CDR3. The library protocol tagged individual cDNA molecules with unique molecular identifiers. From the 5' RACE reads, TCRdb called clonotypes with MiXCR, one entry per CDR3 protein. The sample lists about 48,000 distinct CDR3 sequences, over 5% occurring once. This sample is part of a study of early T cells in non-severe SARS-CoV-2 infection. Findings of the study overall: The study's VDJdb matching favored anti-spike CD8 responses and missed private and CD4 specificities.

The sample was whole blood. This rearrangement joins TRBV29-1 to TRBJ1-1, with unresolved D. The clonotype comes from an adult who was a healthcare worker with PCR-confirmed SARS-CoV-2 infection or an uninfected control (not recorded which). Written as DNA, the CDR3 is TGCAGCGTTGTGGAGGGAACGATAGAAGCTTTCTTT. Translated, it gives CSVVEGTIEAFF.